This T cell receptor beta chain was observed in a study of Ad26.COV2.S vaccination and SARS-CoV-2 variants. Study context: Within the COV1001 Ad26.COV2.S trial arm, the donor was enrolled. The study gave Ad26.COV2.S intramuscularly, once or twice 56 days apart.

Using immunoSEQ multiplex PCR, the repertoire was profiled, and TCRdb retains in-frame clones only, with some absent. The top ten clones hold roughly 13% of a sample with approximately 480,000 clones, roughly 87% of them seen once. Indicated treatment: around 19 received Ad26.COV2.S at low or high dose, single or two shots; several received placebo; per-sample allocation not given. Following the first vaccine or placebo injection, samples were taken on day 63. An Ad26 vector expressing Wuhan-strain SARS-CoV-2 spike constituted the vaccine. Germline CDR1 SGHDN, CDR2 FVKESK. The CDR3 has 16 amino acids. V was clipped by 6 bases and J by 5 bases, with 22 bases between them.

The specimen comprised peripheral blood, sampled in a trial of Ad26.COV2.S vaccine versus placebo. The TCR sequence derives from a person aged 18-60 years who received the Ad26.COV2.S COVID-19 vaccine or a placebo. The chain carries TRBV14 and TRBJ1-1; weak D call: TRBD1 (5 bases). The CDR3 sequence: CASSPLGQGRKTEAFF. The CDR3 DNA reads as TGTGCCAGCAGTCCACTGGGTCAGGGAAGAAAAACTGAAGCTTTCTTT.